This T cell receptor (beta chain) was sequenced during a study of glioma-infiltrating T cells. Study conclusions and caveats: Above-expected tissue-blood divergence occurred in all gliomas, most in low-grade ones.

This clonotype occurred a few times. What it recognizes is unknown. CDR3 length: 15 residues. The V end lost 1 base, the J end lost 12 bases, and 21 bases lay between the germline ends. Germline V CDR1 and CDR2: LGHDT, YNNKEL (reference sequence). TCR alpha and beta CDR3 regions were amplified from RNA using iRepertoire nested multiplex PCR. TCRdb reprocessed the multiplex PCR reads with MiXCR, giving one entry per CDR3 protein. The repertoire holds some 180,000 distinct CDR3 sequences, over 30% seen once, with about 19% in the top ten. The chain recombines TRBV3-1 with TRBJ1-2; D might be TRBD1 (6 bases). The sequence derives from a human donor with low-grade glioma or glioblastoma, undergoing nonglioma brain surgery, or in good health (not recorded which). The sequencing input was glioma tissue, nonneoplastic brain tissue, or PBMCs (not recorded which). CDR3 DNA sequence: TGTGCCAGCAGCCAAGGGGGGGCTGTTCCGGAGGGCCACACCTTC. Translating it yields CASSQGGAVPEGHTF.